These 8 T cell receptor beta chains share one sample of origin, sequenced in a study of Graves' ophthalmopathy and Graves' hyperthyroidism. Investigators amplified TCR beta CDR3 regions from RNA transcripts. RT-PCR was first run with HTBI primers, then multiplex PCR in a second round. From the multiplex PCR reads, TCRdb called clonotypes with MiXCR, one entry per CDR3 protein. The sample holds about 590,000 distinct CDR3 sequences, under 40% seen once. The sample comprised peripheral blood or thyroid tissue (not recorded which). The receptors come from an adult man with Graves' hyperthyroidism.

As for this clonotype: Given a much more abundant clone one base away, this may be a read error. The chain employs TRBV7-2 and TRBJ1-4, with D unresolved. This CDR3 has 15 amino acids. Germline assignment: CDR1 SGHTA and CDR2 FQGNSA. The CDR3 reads CAGSPPDVAGEKLFF. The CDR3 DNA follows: TGTGCCGGCAGCCCCCCGGACGTAGCCGGGGAAAAACTGTTTTTT.

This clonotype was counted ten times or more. CDR3 sequence: CASSLDRAFLGAQYF. The DNA for the CDR3 is TGTGCCAGCAGCTTAGATCGAGCGTTCCTGGGGGCCCAGTACTTC. The gene calls are TRBV7-8 and TRBJ2-5; D may correspond to TRBD1 or TRBD2 (5 bases each). Per germline, CDR1 SGHVS and CDR2 FQNEAQ. V was cut by 1 base and J by 9 bases, with 18 bases left in between. The CDR3 consists of 15 residues.

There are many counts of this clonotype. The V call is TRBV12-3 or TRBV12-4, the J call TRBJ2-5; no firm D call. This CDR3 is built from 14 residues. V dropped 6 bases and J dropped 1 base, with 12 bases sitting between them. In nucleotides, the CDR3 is TGTGCCAGCAGGCAGACAATAACCCAAGAGACCCAGTACTTC. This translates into CASRQTITQETQYF.

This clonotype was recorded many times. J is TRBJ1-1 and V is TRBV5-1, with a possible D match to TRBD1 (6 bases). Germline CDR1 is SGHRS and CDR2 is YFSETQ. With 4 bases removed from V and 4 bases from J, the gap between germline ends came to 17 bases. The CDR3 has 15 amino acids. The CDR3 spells CASSHRTGASTEAFF. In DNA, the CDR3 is TGCGCCAGCAGCCACCGCACGGGGGCGAGCACTGAAGCTTTCTTT. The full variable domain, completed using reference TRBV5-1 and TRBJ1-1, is KAGVTQTPRYLIKTRGQQVTLSCSPISGHRSVSWYQQTPGQGLQFLFEYFSETQRNKGNFPGRFSGRQFSNSRSEMNVSTLELGDSALYLCASSHRTGASTEAFFGQGTRLTVV.

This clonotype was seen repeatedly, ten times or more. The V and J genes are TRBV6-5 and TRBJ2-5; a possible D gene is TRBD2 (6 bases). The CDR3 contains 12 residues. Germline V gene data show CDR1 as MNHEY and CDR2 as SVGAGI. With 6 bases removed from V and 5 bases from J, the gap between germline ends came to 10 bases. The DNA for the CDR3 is TGTGCCAGCAGGGAGGGAAGGGAGACCCAGTACTTC. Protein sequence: CASREGRETQYF.

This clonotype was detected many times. Here the CDR3 reads CASTQGGQTNEKLFF. CDR3 coding DNA: TGTGCCAGCACGCAGGGTGGACAGACTAATGAAAAACTGTTTTTT. The chain carries TRBV12-3 or TRBV12-4 and TRBJ1-4; D might be TRBD1 (6 bases). The CDR3 length is 15 residues. Trimming shortened V by 7 bases and J by 2 bases, and 14 bases separated the two germline ends.

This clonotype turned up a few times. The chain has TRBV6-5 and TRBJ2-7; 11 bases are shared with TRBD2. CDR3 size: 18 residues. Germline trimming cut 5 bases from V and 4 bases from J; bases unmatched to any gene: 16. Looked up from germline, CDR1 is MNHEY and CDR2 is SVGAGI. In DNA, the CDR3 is TGTGCCAGCAGTCCCTGGACTATTAGCGGGAGGGCCACGTACGAGCAGTACTTC. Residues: CASSPWTISGRATYEQYF.

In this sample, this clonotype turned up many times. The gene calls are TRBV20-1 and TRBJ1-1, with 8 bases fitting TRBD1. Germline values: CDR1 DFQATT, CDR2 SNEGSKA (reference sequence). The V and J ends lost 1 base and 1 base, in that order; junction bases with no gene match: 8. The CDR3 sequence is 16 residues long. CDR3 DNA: TGCAGTGCTAGAGTTGGACAGGGAGTGGCGAACACTGAAGCTTTCTTT. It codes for CSARVGQGVANTEAFF.